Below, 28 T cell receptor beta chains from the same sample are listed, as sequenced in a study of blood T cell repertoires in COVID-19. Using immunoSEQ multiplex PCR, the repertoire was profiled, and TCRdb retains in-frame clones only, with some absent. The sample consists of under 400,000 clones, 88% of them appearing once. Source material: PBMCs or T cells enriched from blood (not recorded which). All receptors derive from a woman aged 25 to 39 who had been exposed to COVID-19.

The CDR3 DNA reads as TGTGCCAGTAAGCCGGGACAGATCTATGGCTACACCTTC. Translating gives CASKPGQIYGYTF. The chain links TRBV19 to TRBJ1-2; TRBD1 aligns across 7 bases. Germline loops: CDR1 LNHDA, CDR2 SQIVND (reference sequence). Trimming at V came to 7 bases and at J to 4 bases, leaving 6 bases not matched to a gene. The CDR3 runs to 13 residues.

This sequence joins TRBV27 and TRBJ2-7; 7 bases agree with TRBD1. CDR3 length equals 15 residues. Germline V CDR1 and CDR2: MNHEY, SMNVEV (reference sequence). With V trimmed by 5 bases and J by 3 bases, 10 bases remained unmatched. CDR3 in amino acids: CASSPATTGVYEQYF. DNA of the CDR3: TGTGCCAGCAGTCCCGCCACTACAGGGGTCTACGAGCAGTACTTC.

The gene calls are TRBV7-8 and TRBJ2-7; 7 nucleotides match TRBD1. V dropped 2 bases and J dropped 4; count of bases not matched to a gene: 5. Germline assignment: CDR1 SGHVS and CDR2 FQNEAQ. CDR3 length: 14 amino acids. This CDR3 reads CASSLPQGKYEQYF. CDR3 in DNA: TGTGCCAGCAGCTTACCACAGGGGAAGTACGAGCAGTACTTC. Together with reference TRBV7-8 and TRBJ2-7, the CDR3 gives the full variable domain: GAGVSQSPRYKVAKRGQDVALRCDPISGHVSLFWYQQALGQGPEFLTYFQNEAQLDKSGLPSDRFFAERPEGSVSTLKIQRTQQEDSAVYLCASSLPQGKYEQYFGPGTRLTVT.

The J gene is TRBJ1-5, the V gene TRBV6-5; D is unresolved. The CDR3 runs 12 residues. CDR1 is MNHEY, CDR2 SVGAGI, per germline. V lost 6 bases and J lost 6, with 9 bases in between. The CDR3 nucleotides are TGTGCCAGCAGCGCCGAAGCTCAGCCCCAGCATTTT. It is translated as CASSAEAQPQHF.

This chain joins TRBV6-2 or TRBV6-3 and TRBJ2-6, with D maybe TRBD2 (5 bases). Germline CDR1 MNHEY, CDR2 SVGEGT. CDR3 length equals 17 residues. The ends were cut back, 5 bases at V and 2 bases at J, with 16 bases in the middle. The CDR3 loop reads CASSPPGFVTGANVLTF. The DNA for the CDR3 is TGTGCCAGCAGTCCCCCGGGATTCGTGACTGGGGCCAACGTCCTGACTTTC.

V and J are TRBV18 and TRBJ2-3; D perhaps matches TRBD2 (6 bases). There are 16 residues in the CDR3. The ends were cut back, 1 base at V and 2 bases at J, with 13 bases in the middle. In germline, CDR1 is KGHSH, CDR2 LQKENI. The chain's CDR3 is CASSPLAEGFTDTQYF. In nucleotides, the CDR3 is TGTGCCAGCTCACCACTAGCGGAGGGGTTCACAGATACGCAGTATTTT.

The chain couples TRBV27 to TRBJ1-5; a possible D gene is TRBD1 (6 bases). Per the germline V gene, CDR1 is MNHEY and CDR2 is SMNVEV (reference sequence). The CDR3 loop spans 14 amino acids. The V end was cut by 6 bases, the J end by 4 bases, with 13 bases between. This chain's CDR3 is CASRPGQFNQPQHF. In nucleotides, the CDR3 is TGTGCCAGCAGACCAGGACAGTTTAATCAGCCCCAGCATTTT.

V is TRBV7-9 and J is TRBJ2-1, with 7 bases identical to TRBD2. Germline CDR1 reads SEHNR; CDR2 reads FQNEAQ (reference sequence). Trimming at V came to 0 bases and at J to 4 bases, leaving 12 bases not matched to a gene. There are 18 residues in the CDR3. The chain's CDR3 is CASSLALRLAVFYNEQFF. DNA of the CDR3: TGTGCCAGCAGCTTAGCGCTCAGGCTAGCGGTCTTTTACAATGAGCAGTTCTTC.

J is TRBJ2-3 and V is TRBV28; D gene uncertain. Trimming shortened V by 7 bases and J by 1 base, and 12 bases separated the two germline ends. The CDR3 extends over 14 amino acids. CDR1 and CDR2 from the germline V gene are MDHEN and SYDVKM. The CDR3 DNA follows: TGTGCCAGCAATGGAGAGAGACGCACAGATACGCAGTATTTT. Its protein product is CASNGERRTDTQYF.

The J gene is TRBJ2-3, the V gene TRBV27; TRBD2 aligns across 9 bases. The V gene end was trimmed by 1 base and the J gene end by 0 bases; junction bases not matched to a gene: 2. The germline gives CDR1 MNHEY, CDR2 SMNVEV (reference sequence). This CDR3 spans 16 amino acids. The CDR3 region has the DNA TGTGCCAGCAGTTTATTAGCGGGAGTGAGCACAGATACGCAGTATTTT. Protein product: CASSLLAGVSTDTQYF.

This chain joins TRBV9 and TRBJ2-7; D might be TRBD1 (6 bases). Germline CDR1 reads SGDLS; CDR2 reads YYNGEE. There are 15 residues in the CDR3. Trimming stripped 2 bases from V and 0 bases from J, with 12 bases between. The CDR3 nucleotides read TGTGCCAGCAGCGTGGACAGCGTCCCCTCCTACGAGCAGTACTTC. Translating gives CASSVDSVPSYEQYF.

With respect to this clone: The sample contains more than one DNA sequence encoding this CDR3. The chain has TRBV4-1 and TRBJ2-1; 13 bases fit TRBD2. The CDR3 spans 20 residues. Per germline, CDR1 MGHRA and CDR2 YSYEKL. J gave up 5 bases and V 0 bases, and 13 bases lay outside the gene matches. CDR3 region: CASSQDFQGTSGEADNEQFF. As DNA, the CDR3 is TGCGCCAGCAGCCAAGATTTTCAGGGGACTAGCGGGGAAGCCGACAATGAGCAGTTCTTC.

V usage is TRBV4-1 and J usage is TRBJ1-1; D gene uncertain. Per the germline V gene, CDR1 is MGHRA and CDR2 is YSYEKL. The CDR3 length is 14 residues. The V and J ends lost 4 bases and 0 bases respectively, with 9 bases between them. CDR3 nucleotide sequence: TGCGCCAGCAGCCTATCCGGGATGAACACTGAAGCTTTCTTT. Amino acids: CASSLSGMNTEAFF.

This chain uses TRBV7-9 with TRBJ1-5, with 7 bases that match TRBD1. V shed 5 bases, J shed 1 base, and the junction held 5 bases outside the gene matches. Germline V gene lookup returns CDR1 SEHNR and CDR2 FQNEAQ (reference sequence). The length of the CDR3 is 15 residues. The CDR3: CASSSGTASNQPQHF. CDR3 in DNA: TGTGCCAGCAGCAGTGGGACAGCCAGCAATCAGCCCCAGCATTTT.

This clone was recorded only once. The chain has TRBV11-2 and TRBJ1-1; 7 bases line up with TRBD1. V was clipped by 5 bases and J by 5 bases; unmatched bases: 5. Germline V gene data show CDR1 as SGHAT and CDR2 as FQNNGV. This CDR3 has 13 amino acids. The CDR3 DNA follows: TGTGCCAGCAGCCCCCGACAGGGAACTGAAGCTTTCTTT. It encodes CASSPRQGTEAFF.

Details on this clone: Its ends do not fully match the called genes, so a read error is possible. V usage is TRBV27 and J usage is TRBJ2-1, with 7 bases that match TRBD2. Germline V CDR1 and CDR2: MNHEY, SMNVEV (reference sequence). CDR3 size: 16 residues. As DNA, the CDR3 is TGTGCCAGCACCTATAGCCGGGACTACTCCAACAATGAGCAGTTCTTC. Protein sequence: CASTYSRDYSNNEQFF.

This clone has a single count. As DNA, the CDR3 is TGTGCCAGTACTGTAACCGGGACTAGCGGGAGCTACGAGCAGTACTTC. This translates into CASTVTGTSGSYEQYF. J is TRBJ2-7 and V is TRBV19, with 14 bases fitting TRBD2. Germline assignment: CDR1 LNHDA and CDR2 SQIVND (reference sequence). Trimming cost V 7 bases and J 3 bases; bases outside gene matches: 8. The CDR3 length is 16 residues.

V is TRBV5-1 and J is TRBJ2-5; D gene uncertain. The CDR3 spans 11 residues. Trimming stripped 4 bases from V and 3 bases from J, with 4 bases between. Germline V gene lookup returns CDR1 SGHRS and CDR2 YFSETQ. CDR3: CASSTEETQYF. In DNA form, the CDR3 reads TGCGCCAGCAGCACAGAAGAGACCCAGTACTTC.

The CDR3 protein is CASSAVGGYGYTF. CDR3 nucleotides: TGTGCCAGCAGCGCAGTGGGAGGCTATGGCTACACCTTC. The chain joins TRBV11-2 to TRBJ1-2, with D unclear. With 5 bases removed from V and 4 bases from J, the gap between germline ends came to 11 bases. The CDR3 is made up of 13 amino acids. Germline V lookup: CDR1 SGHAT, CDR2 FQNNGV.

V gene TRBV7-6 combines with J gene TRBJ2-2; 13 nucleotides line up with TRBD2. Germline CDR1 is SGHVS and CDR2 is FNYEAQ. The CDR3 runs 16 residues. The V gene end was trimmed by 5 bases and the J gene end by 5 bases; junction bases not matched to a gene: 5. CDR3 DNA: TGTGCCAGCAGCCAGGGACTAGCGGGACTAACCGGGGAGCTGTTTTTT. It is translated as CASSQGLAGLTGELFF.

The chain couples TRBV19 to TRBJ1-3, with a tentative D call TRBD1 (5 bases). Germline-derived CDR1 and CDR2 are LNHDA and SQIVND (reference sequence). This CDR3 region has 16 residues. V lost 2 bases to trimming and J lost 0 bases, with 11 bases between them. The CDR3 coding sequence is TGTGCCAGTAGTATAACAGGAGCCCACTCTGGAAACACCATATATTTT. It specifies CASSITGAHSGNTIYF.

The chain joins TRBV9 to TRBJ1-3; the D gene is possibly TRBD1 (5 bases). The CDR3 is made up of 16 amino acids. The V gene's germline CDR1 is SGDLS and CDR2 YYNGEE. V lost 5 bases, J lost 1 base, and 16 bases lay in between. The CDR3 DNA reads TGTGCCAGCAGTGCAGACCCACGGGGGTCTGGAAACACCATATATTTT. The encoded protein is CASSADPRGSGNTIYF. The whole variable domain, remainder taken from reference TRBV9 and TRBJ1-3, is DSGVTQTPKHLITATGQRVTLRCSPRSGDLSVYWYQQSLDQGLQFLIQYYNGEERAKGNILERFSAQQFPDLHSELNLSSLELGDSALYFCASSADPRGSGNTIYFGEGSWLTVV.

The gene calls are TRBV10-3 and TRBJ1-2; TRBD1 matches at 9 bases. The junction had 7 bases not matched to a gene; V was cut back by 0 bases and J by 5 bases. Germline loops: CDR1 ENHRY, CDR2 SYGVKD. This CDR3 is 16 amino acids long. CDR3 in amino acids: CAISESWGTGLYGYTF. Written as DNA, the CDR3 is TGTGCCATCAGTGAGTCTTGGGGGACAGGGTTGTATGGCTACACCTTC.

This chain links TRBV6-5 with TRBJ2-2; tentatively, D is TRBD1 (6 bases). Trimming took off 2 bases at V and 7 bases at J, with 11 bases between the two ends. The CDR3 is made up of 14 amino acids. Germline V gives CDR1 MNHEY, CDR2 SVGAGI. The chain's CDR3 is CASSYTRGGGELFF. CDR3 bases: TGTGCCAGCAGTTACACGCGAGGGGGCGGGGAGCTGTTTTTT.

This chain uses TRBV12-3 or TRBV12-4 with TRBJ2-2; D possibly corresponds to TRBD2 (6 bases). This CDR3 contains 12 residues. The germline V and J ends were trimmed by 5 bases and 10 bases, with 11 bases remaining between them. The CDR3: CASSRDSEELFF. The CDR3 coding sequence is TGTGCCAGCAGTCGGGACTCGGAGGAGCTGTTTTTT.

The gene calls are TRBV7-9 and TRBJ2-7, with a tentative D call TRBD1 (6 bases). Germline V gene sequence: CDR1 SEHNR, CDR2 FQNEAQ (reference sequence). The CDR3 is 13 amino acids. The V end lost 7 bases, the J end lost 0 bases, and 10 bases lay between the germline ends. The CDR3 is CASTRTDSYEQYF. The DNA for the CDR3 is TGTGCCAGCACTCGGACAGACTCCTACGAGCAGTACTTC. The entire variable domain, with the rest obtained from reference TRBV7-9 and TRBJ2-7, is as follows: DTGVSQNPRHKITKRGQNVTFRCDPISEHNRLYWYRQTLGQGPEFLTYFQNEAQLEKSRLLSDRFSAERPKGSFSTLEIQRTEQGDSAMYLCASTRTDSYEQYFGPGTRLTVT.

The CDR3 region is CASSLGTGFQPQHF. The CDR3 region has the DNA TGCGCCAGCAGCTTGGGGACAGGGTTTCAGCCCCAGCATTTT. V gene TRBV5-1 combines with J gene TRBJ1-5, with 8 positions matching TRBD1. The CDR3 has 14 amino acids. After removal of 0 bases from V and 6 bases from J, the junction contained 2 bases not matched to a gene. Germline V lookup: CDR1 SGHRS, CDR2 YFSETQ. Together with reference TRBV5-1 and TRBJ1-5, the CDR3 gives the full variable domain: KAGVTQTPRYLIKTRGQQVTLSCSPISGHRSVSWYQQTPGQGLQFLFEYFSETQRNKGNFPGRFSGRQFSNSRSEMNVSTLELGDSALYLCASSLGTGFQPQHFGDGTRLSIL.

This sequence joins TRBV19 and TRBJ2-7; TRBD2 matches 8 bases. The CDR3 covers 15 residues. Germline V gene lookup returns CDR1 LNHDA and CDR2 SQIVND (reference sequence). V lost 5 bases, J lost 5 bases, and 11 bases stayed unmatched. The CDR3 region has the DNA TGTGCCAGTAGTGCCCTAGCGGGTCATTCGAACGAGCAGTACTTC. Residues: CASSALAGHSNEQYF.